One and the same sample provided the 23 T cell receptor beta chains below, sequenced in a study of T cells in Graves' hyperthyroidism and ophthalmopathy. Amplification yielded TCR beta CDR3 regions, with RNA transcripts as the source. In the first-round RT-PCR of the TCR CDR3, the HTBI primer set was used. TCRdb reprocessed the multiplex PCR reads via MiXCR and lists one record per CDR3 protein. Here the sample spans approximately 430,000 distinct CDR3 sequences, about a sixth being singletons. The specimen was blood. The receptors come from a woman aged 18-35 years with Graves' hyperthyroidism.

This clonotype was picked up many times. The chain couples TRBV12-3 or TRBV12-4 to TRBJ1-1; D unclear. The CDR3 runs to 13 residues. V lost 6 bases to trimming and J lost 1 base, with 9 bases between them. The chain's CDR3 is CASSPFENTEAFF. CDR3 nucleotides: TGTGCCAGCAGCCCATTCGAGAACACTGAAGCTTTCTTT.

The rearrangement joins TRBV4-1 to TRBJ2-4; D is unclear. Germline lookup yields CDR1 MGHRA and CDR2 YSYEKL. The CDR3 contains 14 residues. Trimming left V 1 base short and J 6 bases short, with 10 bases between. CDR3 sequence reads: CASSQVIWANIQYF. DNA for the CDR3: TGCGCCAGCAGCCAAGTAATCTGGGCAAACATTCAGTACTTC.

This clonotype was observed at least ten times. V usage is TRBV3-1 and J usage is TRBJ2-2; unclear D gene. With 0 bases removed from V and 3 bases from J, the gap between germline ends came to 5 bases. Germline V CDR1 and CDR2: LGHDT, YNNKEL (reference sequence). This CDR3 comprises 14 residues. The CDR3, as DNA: TGTGCCAGCAGCCAAGACACCTACACCGGGGAGCTGTTTTTT. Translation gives CASSQDTYTGELFF.

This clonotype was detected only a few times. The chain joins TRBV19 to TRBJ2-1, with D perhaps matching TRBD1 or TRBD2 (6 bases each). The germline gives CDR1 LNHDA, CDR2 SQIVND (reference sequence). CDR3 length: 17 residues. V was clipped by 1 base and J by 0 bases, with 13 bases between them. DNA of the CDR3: TGTGCCAGTAGTATAGTCGGGGGCTACAACTCCTACAATGAGCAGTTCTTC. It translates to CASSIVGGYNSYNEQFF.

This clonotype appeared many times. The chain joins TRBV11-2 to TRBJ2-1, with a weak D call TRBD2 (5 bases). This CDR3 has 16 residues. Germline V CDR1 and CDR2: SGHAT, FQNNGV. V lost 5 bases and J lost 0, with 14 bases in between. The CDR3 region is CASSRHGESSYNEQFF. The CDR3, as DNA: TGTGCCAGCAGCCGCCACGGGGAAAGCTCCTACAATGAGCAGTTCTTC.

CDR3 DNA sequence: TGTGCCAGCAGCTTGTACACCTACGAGCAGTACTTC. Protein product: CASSLYTYEQYF. The rearrangement links TRBV5-5 to TRBJ2-7; D is unresolved. CDR1 is SGHKS and CDR2 is YYEKEE in the germline V gene (reference sequence). Between the trimmed V and J ends, which lost 1 base and 2 bases, there was a span of 4 bases. The CDR3 length is 12 residues.

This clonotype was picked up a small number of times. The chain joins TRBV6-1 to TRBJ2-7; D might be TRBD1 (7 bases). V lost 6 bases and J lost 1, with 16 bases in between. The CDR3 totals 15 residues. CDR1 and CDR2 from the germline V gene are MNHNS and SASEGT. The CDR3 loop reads CASRWGDRASYEQYF. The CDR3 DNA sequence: TGTGCCAGCAGGTGGGGGGACAGAGCGTCCTACGAGCAGTACTTC.

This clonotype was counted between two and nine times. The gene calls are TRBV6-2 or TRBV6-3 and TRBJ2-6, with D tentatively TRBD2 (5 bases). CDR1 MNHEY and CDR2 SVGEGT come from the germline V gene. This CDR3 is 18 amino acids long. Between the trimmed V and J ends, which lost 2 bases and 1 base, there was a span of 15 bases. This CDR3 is CASSYEGLSISGANVLTF. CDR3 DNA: TGTGCCAGCAGTTACGAAGGACTGTCGATATCTGGGGCCAACGTCCTGACTTTC.

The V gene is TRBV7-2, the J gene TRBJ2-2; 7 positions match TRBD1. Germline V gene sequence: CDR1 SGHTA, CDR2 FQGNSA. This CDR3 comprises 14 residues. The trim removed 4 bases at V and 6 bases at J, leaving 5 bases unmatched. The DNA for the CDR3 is TGTGCCAGCAGCTACCGGGACAGAGCCGGGGAGCTGTTTTTT. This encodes CASSYRDRAGELFF.

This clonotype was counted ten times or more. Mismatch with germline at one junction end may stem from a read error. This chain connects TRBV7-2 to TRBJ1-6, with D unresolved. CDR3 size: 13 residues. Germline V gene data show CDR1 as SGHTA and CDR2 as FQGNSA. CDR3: CASSLPYNSPLHF. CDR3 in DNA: TGTGCCAGCAGCTTACCCTACAATTCACCCCTCCACTTT.

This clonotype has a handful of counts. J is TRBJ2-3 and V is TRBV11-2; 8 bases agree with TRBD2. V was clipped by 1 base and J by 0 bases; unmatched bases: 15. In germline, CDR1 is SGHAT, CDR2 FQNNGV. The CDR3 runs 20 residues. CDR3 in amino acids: CASSLVLAGTISPSTDTQYF. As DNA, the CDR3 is TGTGCCAGCAGCTTAGTATTAGCGGGAACAATAAGCCCTAGCACAGATACGCAGTATTTT. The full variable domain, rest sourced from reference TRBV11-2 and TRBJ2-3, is EAGVAQSPRYKIIEKRQSVAFWCNPISGHATLYWYQQILGQGPKLLIQFQNNGVVDDSQLPKDRFSAERLKGVDSTLKIQPAKLEDSAVYLCASSLVLAGTISPSTDTQYFGPGTRLTVL.

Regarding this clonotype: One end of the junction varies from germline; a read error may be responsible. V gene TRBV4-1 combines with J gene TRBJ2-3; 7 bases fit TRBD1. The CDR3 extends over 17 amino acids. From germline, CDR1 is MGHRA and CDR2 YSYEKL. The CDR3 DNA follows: TGCGCCGGCAGCCAGAATCCACAGGGGTTCAGCACAGATACGCAGTATTTT. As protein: CAGSQNPQGFSTDTQYF.

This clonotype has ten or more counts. The CDR3 is CASSTTVSGNTIYF. CDR3 bases: TGTGCCAGCAGCACGACGGTGTCTGGAAACACCATATATTTT. The chain recombines TRBV12-3 or TRBV12-4 with TRBJ1-3; D gene unclear. This CDR3 contains 14 residues. V was trimmed by 6 bases and J by 1 base, leaving 10 bases between them.

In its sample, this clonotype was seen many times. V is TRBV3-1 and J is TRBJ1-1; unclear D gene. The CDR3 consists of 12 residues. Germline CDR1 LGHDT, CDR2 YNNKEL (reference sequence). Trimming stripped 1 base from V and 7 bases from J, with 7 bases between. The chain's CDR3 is CASSQAGVEAFF. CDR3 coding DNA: TGTGCCAGCAGCCAAGCAGGTGTTGAAGCTTTCTTT.

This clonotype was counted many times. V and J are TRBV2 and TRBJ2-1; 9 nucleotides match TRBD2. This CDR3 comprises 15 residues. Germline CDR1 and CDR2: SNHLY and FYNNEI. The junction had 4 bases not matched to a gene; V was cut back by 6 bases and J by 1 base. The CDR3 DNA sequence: TGTGCCAGCAGCGCTAGCGGGGTTTCCTACAATGAGCAGTTCTTC. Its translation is CASSASGVSYNEQFF.

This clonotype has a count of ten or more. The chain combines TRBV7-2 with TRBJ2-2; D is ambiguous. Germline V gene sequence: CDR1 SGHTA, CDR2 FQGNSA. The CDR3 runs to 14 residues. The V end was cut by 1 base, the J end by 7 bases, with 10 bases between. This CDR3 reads CASSLVVGGGELFF. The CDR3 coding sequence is TGTGCCAGCAGCTTAGTGGTCGGTGGCGGGGAGCTGTTTTTT.

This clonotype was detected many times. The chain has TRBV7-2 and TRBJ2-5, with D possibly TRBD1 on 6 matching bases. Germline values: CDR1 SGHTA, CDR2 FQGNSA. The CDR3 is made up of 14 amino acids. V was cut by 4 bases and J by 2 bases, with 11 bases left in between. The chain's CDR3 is CASSSPGQQETQYF. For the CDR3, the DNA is TGTGCCAGCAGCTCTCCGGGACAACAAGAGACCCAGTACTTC. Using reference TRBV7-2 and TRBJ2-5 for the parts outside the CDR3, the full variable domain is GAGVSQSPSNKVTEKGKDVELRCDPISGHTALYWYRQSLGQGLEFLIYFQGNSAPDKSGLPSDRFSAERTGGSVSTLTIQRTQQEDSAVYLCASSSPGQQETQYFGPGTRLLVL.

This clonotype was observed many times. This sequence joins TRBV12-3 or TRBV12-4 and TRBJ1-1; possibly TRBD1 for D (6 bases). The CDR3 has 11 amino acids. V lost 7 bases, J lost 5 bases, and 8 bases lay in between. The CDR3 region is CASIRGTEAFF. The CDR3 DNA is TGTGCCAGCATTAGGGGGACTGAAGCTTTCTTT.

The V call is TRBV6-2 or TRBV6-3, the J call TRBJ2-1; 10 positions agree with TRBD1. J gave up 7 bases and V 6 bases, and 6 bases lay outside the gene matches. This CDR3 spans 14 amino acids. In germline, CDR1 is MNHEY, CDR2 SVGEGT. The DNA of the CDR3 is TGTGCCAGCAGAAGACAGGGGGCTATAAATGAGCAGTTCTTC. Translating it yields CASRRQGAINEQFF.

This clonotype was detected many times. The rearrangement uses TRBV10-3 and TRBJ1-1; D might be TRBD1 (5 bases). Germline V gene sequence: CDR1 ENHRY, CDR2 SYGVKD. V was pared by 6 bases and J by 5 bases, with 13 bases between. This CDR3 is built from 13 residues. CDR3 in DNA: TGTGCCATCAGCTTGGGGCCGGGAACTGAAGCTTTCTTT. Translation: CAISLGPGTEAFF.

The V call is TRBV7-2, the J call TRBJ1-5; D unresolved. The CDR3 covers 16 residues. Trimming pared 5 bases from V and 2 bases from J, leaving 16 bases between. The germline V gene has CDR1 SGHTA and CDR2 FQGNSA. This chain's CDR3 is CASSPRGGMGNQPQHF. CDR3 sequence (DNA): TGTGCCAGCAGCCCCCGGGGAGGGATGGGCAATCAGCCCCAGCATTTT.

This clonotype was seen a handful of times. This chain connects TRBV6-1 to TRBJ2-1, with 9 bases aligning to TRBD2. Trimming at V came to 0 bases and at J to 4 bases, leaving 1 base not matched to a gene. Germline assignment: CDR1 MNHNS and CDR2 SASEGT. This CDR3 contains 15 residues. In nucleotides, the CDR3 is TGTGCCAGCAGTGAAGCAGCGGGAGGTTACAATGAGCAGTTCTTC. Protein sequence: CASSEAAGGYNEQFF.

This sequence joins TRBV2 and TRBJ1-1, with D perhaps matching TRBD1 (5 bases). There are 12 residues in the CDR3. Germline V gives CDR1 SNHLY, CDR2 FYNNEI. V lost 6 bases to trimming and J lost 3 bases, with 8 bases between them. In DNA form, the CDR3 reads TGTGCCAGCAGAGGGGACCACACTGAAGCTTTCTTT. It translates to CASRGDHTEAFF.